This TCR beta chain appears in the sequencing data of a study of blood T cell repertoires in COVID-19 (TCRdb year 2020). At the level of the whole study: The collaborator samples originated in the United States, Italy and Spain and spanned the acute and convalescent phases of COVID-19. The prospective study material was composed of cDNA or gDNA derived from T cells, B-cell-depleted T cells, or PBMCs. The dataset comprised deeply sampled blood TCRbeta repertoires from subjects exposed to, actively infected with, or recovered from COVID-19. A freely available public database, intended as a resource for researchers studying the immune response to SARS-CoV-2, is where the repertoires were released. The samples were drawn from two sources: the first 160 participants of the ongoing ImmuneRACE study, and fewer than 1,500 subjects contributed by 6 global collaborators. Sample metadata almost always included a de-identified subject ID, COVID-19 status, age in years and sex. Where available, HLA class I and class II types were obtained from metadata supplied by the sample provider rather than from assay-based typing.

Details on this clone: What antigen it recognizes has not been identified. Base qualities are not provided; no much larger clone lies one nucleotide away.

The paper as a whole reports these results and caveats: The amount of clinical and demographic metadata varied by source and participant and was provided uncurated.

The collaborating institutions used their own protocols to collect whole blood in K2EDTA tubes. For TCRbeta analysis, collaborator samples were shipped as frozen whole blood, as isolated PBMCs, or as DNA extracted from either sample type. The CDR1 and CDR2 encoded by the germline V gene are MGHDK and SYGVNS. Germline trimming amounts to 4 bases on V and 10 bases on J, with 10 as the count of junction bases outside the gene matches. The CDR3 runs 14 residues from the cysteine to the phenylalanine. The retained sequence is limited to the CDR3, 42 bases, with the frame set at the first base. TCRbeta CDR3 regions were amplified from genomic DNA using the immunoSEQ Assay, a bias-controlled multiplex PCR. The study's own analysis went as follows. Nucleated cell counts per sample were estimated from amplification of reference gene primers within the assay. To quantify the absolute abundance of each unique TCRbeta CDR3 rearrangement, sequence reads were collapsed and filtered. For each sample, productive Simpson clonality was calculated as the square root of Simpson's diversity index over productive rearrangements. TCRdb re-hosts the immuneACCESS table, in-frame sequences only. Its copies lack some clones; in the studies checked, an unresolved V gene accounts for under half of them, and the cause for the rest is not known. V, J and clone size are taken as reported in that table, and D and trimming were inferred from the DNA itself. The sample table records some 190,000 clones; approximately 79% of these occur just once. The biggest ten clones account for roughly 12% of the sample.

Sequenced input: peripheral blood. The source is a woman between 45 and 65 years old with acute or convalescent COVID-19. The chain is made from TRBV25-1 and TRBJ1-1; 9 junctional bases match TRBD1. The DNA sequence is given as TGTGCCAGCAGTGCTGACCACAGGGGGCGCGGAGCTTTCTTT. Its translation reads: CASSADHRGRGAFF.